This T cell receptor (beta chain) came from a study of PD-L1 blockade in urothelial cancer. Overall study: Atezolizumab, begun by patients in about 2014, was given at 1,200 mg intravenously every 3 weeks. Most of the roughly 29 patients were men whose urothelial cancer was bladder-origin. A median around 150,000 T cells were found in blood samples. Study conclusions and caveats: Patients with below-median pretreatment blood clonality survived longer.

A remark on this clone: The antigen remains unidentified.

Data came from immunoSEQ multiplex PCR; TCRdb stores just in-frame clones and leaves some out. The sample consists of fewer than 65,000 clones, approximately 75% of them appearing once. J lost 5 bases, V lost 3 bases, and 13 bases had no gene match. This CDR3 spans 16 amino acids. CDR1 is LGHNA and CDR2 is YNFKEQ in the germline V gene. The time point: pretreatment peripheral blood. This specimen consisted of PBMCs, obtained around atezolizumab (anti-PD-L1) treatment. The sequence derives from an older man with urothelial cancer. The chain carries TRBV4-2 and TRBJ2-7, with 7 positions matching TRBD2. The CDR3 coding sequence is TGTGCCAGCAGCCAGGCCCAGCGCGGGAGTGTCCACGAGCAGTACTTC. Translation gives CASSQAQRGSVHEQYF.